These T cell receptor beta chains were read from a single sample in a study of blood T cell repertoires in COVID-19. The data were produced by immunoSEQ multiplex PCR, yet TCRdb's version contains in-frame clones alone and is incomplete. The sample consists of 6,500 to 8,000 clones, 75% to 90% of them appearing once. The source material was peripheral blood. All receptors derive from a human donor with active COVID-19. The donor label of this sample is uncertain. The CDR3 runs from the conserved cysteine through the conserved F or W. The order of the fields is J gene, D gene, V gene, clone size, CDR3 protein. The D gene is left open where the match is weak. Where a row states a size, it is once, few, many or the class of an expanded clone; other rows omit it.

J: TRBJ1-5; D: .; V: TRBV27; size: .; CDR3: CASSLKSGVGNQPQHF
J: TRBJ1-2; D: TRBD1; V: TRBV19; size: medium-sized; CDR3: CASSPRGQGYGYTF
J: TRBJ1-5; D: TRBD1; V: TRBV18; size: few; CDR3: CASSRTGDDQPQHF
J: TRBJ1-3; D: TRBD1; V: TRBV18; size: .; CDR3: CASSPWTGGSNTIYF
J: TRBJ2-5; D: .; V: TRBV9; size: .; CDR3: CASSVNRAETQYF
J: TRBJ2-3; D: .; V: TRBV5-1; size: .; CDR3: CASSLEGDGTDTQYF
J: TRBJ1-2; D: .; V: TRBV5-4; size: .; CDR3: CASSLDQGNYGYTF
J: TRBJ2-1; D: TRBD2; V: TRBV3-1/TRBV3-2; size: .; CDR3: CASRKGTMHNEQFF
J: TRBJ2-4; D: .; V: TRBV1; size: .; CDR3: CTSSSDRTQAKNIQYF
J: TRBJ2-5; D: .; V: TRBV10-2; size: .; CDR3: CASRAGEKETQYF
J: TRBJ2-2; D: .; V: TRBV20-1; size: .; CDR3: CSARDRGELFF
J: TRBJ1-1; D: TRBD1; V: TRBV5-4; size: .; CDR3: CASSMQGGNTEAFF
J: TRBJ1-6; D: .; V: TRBV25-1; size: .; CDR3: CASRMTAYNSPLHF
J: TRBJ2-5; D: .; V: TRBV27; size: .; CDR3: CASRTDSMIETQYF
J: TRBJ2-3; D: TRBD2; V: TRBV6-5; size: .; CDR3: CASKLAGVITDTQYF
J: TRBJ1-2; D: TRBD1; V: TRBV7-2; size: .; CDR3: CASSRRQGASYGYTF
J: TRBJ1-4; D: .; V: TRBV5-1; size: .; CDR3: CASSFNGPAGSTEKLFF
J: TRBJ1-2; D: TRBD1; V: TRBV6-5; size: .; CDR3: CASSPRQGDSGYTF
J: TRBJ2-2; D: .; V: TRBV4-2; size: .; CDR3: CASSRGGSGELFF
J: TRBJ2-7; D: .; V: TRBV10-3; size: .; CDR3: CAISESRVAGPEQYF
J: TRBJ1-5; D: TRBD1; V: TRBV5-4; size: .; CDR3: CASSLGTGGGQPQHF
J: TRBJ1-1; D: .; V: TRBV6-5; size: once; CDR3: CASSPGGWVNTEAFF
J: TRBJ1-2; D: TRBD1; V: TRBV10-3; size: .; CDR3: CAISESGTGGHYGYTF
J: TRBJ2-1; D: TRBD2; V: TRBV30; size: once; CDR3: CAWSWEREVHEQFF
J: TRBJ2-1; D: TRBD2; V: TRBV2; size: .; CDR3: CASSYYRFDLAGGNEQFF
J: TRBJ1-2; D: .; V: TRBV10-2; size: .; CDR3: CASSGVLPTGDRRINYGYTF
J: TRBJ2-7; D: TRBD2; V: TRBV27; size: .; CDR3: CASQGLAGHEQYF
J: TRBJ1-5; D: .; V: TRBV24-1; size: .; CDR3: CATSFGRGNQPQHF
J: TRBJ2-4; D: .; V: TRBV2; size: .; CDR3: CASRVVSPRGLAKNIQYF
J: TRBJ1-5; D: TRBD1; V: TRBV10-3; size: .; CDR3: CAISESGGDQPQHF
J: TRBJ1-2; D: .; V: TRBV3-1/TRBV3-2; size: .; CDR3: CASSQGGRVYGYTF
J: TRBJ2-2; D: .; V: TRBV2; size: .; CDR3: CASSETRRLNTGELFF
J: TRBJ2-5; D: TRBD2; V: TRBV9; size: .; CDR3: CASSLIGGTQETQYF
J: TRBJ2-1; D: .; V: TRBV28; size: .; CDR3: CASSPPPGNEQFF
J: TRBJ2-7; D: .; V: TRBV7-9; size: .; CDR3: CASSLGGAHLNRAHEQYF